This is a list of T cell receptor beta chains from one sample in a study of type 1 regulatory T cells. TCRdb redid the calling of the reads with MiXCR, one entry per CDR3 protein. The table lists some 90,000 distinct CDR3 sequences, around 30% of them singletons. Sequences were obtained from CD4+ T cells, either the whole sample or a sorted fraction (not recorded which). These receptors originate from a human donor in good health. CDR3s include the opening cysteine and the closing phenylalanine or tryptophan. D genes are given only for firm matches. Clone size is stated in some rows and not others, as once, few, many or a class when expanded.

CSARVAGRTHNQPQHF	TGCAGTGCTAGAGTGGCGGGACGGACTCACAATCAGCCCCAGCATTTT	.	.	TRBJ1-5	TRBV20-1
CSGRGNSISYEQYF	TGCAGTGGAAGGGGGAACAGTATATCCTACGAGCAGTACTTC	.	.	TRBJ2-7	TRBV20-1
CASSYASGANVLTF	TGTGCCAGCAGTTACGCCTCTGGGGCCAACGTCCTGACTTTC	.	.	TRBJ2-6	TRBV27
CASSPPKLDSSGNTIYF	TGTGCCAGCAGCCCACCCAAACTGGACAGTTCTGGAAACACCATATATTTT	.	few	TRBJ1-3	TRBV7-9
CAISEKGQETQYF	TGTGCCATCAGTGAGAAGGGGCAAGAGACCCAGTACTTC	.	.	TRBJ2-5	TRBV10-3
CASSLGDLSGRSTDTQYF	TGCGCCAGCAGCTTGGGAGACCTAAGCGGGAGGAGCACAGATACGCAGTATTTT	TRBD2	.	TRBJ2-3	TRBV5-1
CASSLTSSYNEQFF	TGTGCCAGCAGCTTAACTAGCTCCTACAATGAGCAGTTCTTC	.	few	TRBJ2-1	TRBV7-3
CSATTPGQGNTEAFF	TGCAGTGCTACGACCCCGGGACAGGGGAACACTGAAGCTTTCTTT	TRBD1	.	TRBJ1-1	TRBV20-1
CATVGLAGANEQFF	TGTGCCACCGTAGGACTAGCGGGAGCCAATGAGCAGTTCTTC	TRBD2	few	TRBJ2-1	TRBV19
CSATGLAGTLYNEQFF	TGCAGTGCTACGGGACTAGCGGGAACTTTGTACAATGAGCAGTTCTTC	TRBD2	.	TRBJ2-1	TRBV20-1
CASSQRRAGRPGELFF	TGTGCCAGCAGCCAAAGACGAGCAGGGCGCCCCGGGGAGCTGTTTTTT	.	few	TRBJ2-2	TRBV3-1
CSVSGQGEVYGYTF	TGCAGTGTCTCAGGACAGGGAGAGGTCTATGGCTACACCTTC	TRBD1	.	TRBJ1-2	TRBV20-1
CASKTTTNTGELFF	TGTGCCAGCAAAACGACCACGAACACCGGGGAGCTGTTTTTT	.	few	TRBJ2-2	TRBV6-5
CATSDTGGMDTQYF	TGTGCCACCAGTGATACAGGGGGGATGGATACGCAGTATTTT	TRBD1	.	TRBJ2-3	TRBV24-1
CASSFRRGTGELFF	TGTGCCAGCAGTTTTCGTCGAGGGACCGGGGAGCTGTTTTTT	.	few	TRBJ2-2	TRBV12-3/TRBV12-4
CASSPRRGQAHTEAFF	TGTGCCAGCAGTCCAAGGAGGGGCCAGGCGCACACTGAAGCTTTCTTT	.	few	TRBJ1-1	TRBV6-2/TRBV6-3
CASSLGGLASYNEQFF	TGTGCCAGCAGCTTAGGGGGACTAGCGAGTTACAATGAGCAGTTCTTC	TRBD2	.	TRBJ2-1	TRBV7-3
CSARDGGVSGYTF	TGCAGTGCTAGAGATGGGGGGGTCTCTGGCTACACCTTC	.	.	TRBJ1-2	TRBV20-1
CASSLQGSFGNEQFF	TGCGCCAGCAGCTTGCAGGGGAGTTTTGGGAATGAGCAGTTCTTC	.	.	TRBJ2-1	TRBV5-1
CASSLRGGVRTDTQYF	TGCGCCAGCAGCTTGAGGGGGGGCGTCCGCACAGATACGCAGTATTTT	.	many	TRBJ2-3	TRBV5-1
CASNGGPDTQYF	TGTGCCAGTAATGGGGGACCAGATACGCAGTATTTT	.	.	TRBJ2-3	TRBV19
CASSARWGTETQYF	TGTGCCAGCAGCGCTCGATGGGGGACAGAGACCCAGTACTTC	.	.	TRBJ2-5	TRBV9